What follows is one TCR beta chain and its context. As yet, its antigen is unknown. This record belongs to a study of T cell responses to AZD1222 COVID-19 vaccine. Whole-study results and caveats: Unmutated regions of variants are reportedly targeted by nearly half of spike-specific TCRs.

The germline V gene has CDR1 ENHRY and CDR2 SYGVKD. The CDR3 has 14 residues. V was pared by 0 bases and J by 5 bases, with 11 bases between. TCRdb keeps only in-frame clones here, not all; method: immunoSEQ multiplex PCR. The sample records about 180,000 clones, around 88% being singletons. The sequences come from peripheral blood, collected on day 0 of AZD1222 vaccination. The chain uses TRBV10-3 and TRBJ2-7; tentatively, D is TRBD1 or TRBD2 (5 bases each). This receptor was identified in an adult in good health. Written as DNA, the CDR3 is TGTGCCATCAGTGAGTCGAGAGGGACCAACGAGCAGTACTTC. Residues: CAISESRGTNEQYF.